What follows are 25 T cell receptor beta chains derived from one specimen sequenced in a study of blood T cell repertoires in COVID-19. The method was immunoSEQ multiplex PCR; TCRdb's version includes in-frame clones alone and lacks a portion of them. The sample contains just under 45,000 clones, over 80% of which appear only once. The specimen sequenced was peripheral blood. The receptors were sampled from a woman aged 40 to 55 with acute or convalescent COVID-19.

This clone was counted a single time. The chain employs TRBV30 and TRBJ1-3; 7 bases align to TRBD1. V dropped 3 bases and J dropped 10; count of bases not matched to a gene: 12. The germline V gene has CDR1 GTSNPN and CDR2 SVGIG (reference sequence). This CDR3 is 14 amino acids long. CDR3: CAWSRDSFGVTIYF. In DNA, the CDR3 is TGTGCCTGGAGCAGGGACAGTTTTGGGGTTACCATATATTTT.

The CDR3, as DNA: TGTGCCAGCAGTTTTTCGCAGAGGCAGCCCCAGCATTTT. Protein: CASSFSQRQPQHF. This sequence joins TRBV27 and TRBJ1-5; D remains ambiguous. This CDR3 has 13 residues. V was pared by 3 bases and J by 7 bases, with 10 bases between. Germline values: CDR1 MNHEY, CDR2 SMNVEV (reference sequence).

The chain is built from TRBV27 and TRBJ1-2, with TRBD1 matching 10 bases. After removal of 5 bases from V and 5 bases from J, the junction contained 8 bases not matched to a gene. Germline V lookup: CDR1 MNHEY, CDR2 SMNVEV (reference sequence). This CDR3 region has 15 residues. The DNA for the CDR3 is TGTGCCAGCAGTACTAGGGACAGGGGAGATTATGGCTACACCTTC. This sequence encodes CASSTRDRGDYGYTF.

V gene TRBV29-1 combines with J gene TRBJ1-1; the match to TRBD1 covers 8 bases. Germline V gene sequence: CDR1 SQVTM, CDR2 ANQGSEA. The CDR3 is 15 residues long. V gave up 3 bases and J gave up 8 bases; unmatched junction bases: 14. The CDR3 nucleotides are TGCAGCGTTGAGACTCCGGGACAGGTATCGTGGGAAGCTTTCTTT. Its translation: CSVETPGQVSWEAFF.

V gene TRBV28 combines with J gene TRBJ1-1, with 7 positions matching TRBD1. CDR1 and CDR2 from the germline V gene are MDHEN and SYDVKM. After removal of 2 bases from V and 7 bases from J, the junction contained 13 bases not matched to a gene. The CDR3 runs 16 residues. In nucleotides, the CDR3 is TGTGCCAGCAGTTTAGTACCGGACAGGAGAAGAGTTGAAGCTTTCTTT. This encodes CASSLVPDRRRVEAFF.

This chain joins TRBV2 and TRBJ2-2; the match to TRBD1 covers 8 bases. The CDR3 loop spans 17 amino acids. Germline V CDR1 and CDR2: SNHLY, FYNNEI. Trimming removed 4 bases from V and 2 bases from J; junction bases left unmatched: 9. CDR3 sequence (DNA): TGTGCCAGCAGTGGCGGGACAGGAAAGGTTAACACCGGGGAGCTGTTTTTT. Protein sequence: CASSGGTGKVNTGELFF.

The chain's CDR3 is CASSPWLAGVFNEQFF. The CDR3 nucleotides are TGTGCCAGCAGCCCCTGGCTAGCGGGAGTGTTCAATGAGCAGTTCTTC. The chain carries TRBV7-6 and TRBJ2-1; TRBD2 matches 10 bases. The trim removed 5 bases at V and 6 bases at J, leaving 10 bases unmatched. The CDR3 is 16 amino acids. Germline CDR1 and CDR2: SGHVS and FNYEAQ.

This sequence joins TRBV5-1 and TRBJ1-1; 7 bases line up with TRBD1. The CDR3 runs to 16 residues. The ends lost 4 bases at V and 5 bases at J; junction bases unmatched: 14. Germline lookup yields CDR1 SGHRS and CDR2 YFSETQ. CDR3 region: CASSPRQGDLGTEAFF. CDR3 nucleotides: TGCGCCAGCAGCCCCCGACAGGGAGACCTGGGGACTGAAGCTTTCTTT.

This clone came up a few times. V and J are TRBV25-1 and TRBJ1-1; no clear D gene. The V gene lost 6 bases and the J gene lost 0 bases, with 14 bases spanning the gap. Germline V gene data show CDR1 as MGHDK and CDR2 as SYGVNS. The CDR3 runs 15 residues. This CDR3 is CASREAGGLNTEAFF. The DNA of the CDR3 is TGTGCCAGCAGGGAGGCTGGAGGGCTGAACACTGAAGCTTTCTTT.

V gene TRBV19 combines with J gene TRBJ2-3; 8 positions match TRBD2. The ends lost 4 bases at V and 1 base at J; junction bases unmatched: 10. The CDR3 spans 17 residues. Germline V gives CDR1 LNHDA, CDR2 SQIVND (reference sequence). CDR3 in amino acids: CASSRAGTSSRTDTQYF. The CDR3 DNA follows: TGTGCCAGTAGTAGAGCCGGGACTAGTTCCCGCACAGATACGCAGTATTTT.

This clone was seen only once. The J gene is TRBJ1-3, the V gene TRBV28; a weak D match, TRBD1 (6 bases). Looked up from germline, CDR1 is MDHEN and CDR2 is SYDVKM. The CDR3 is made up of 14 amino acids. V dropped 6 bases and J dropped 0 bases, with 9 bases sitting between them. The DNA of the CDR3 is TGTGCCAGCAGACAACAGGGCTCTGGAAACACCATATATTTT. This translates into CASRQQGSGNTIYF.

J is TRBJ2-3 and V is TRBV28; D perhaps matches TRBD1 (6 bases). Germline V gene data show CDR1 as MDHEN and CDR2 as SYDVKM. With 6 bases removed from V and 6 bases from J, the gap between germline ends came to 25 bases. CDR3 length equals 17 residues. CDR3 in DNA: TGTGCCAGCAGGCCCGTGATTGGGGGCCCCAACTGGGATACGCAGTATTTT. Protein: CASRPVIGGPNWDTQYF.

This chain uses TRBV5-8 with TRBJ2-1; 8 nucleotides agree with TRBD1. Per germline, CDR1 SGHTS and CDR2 YDEGEE. The CDR3 runs to 15 residues. Unmatched junction bases numbered 3, after V lost 4 bases and J lost 0 bases. Here the CDR3 DNA reads TGTGCCAGCAGCAAAGGGACAGGCTCCTACAATGAGCAGTTCTTC. Its translation: CASSKGTGSYNEQFF.

This clone has a single count. The rearrangement uses TRBV11-1 and TRBJ2-5; D possibly corresponds to TRBD2 (5 bases). The CDR3 has 11 residues. CDR1 and CDR2 (germline): SGHAT, FQDESV (reference sequence). Trimming stripped 6 bases from V and 5 bases from J, with 7 bases between. The DNA of the CDR3 is TGTGCCAGCAGAAGGGAGGAGACCCAGTACTTC. It is translated as CASRREETQYF.

The chain has TRBV18 and TRBJ2-5; 9 bases line up with TRBD2. The CDR3 is 16 residues long. Germline CDR1 reads KGHSH; CDR2 reads LQKENI. V shed 4 bases and J 2 bases; nucleotides not matched to a gene: 8. The CDR3 DNA follows: TGTGCCAGCTCACTTTTTGGGCTAGCGGGACAAGAGACCCAGTACTTC. This gives the protein CASSLFGLAGQETQYF.

This chain links TRBV19 with TRBJ2-2, with D perhaps matching TRBD2 (5 bases). Per the germline V gene, CDR1 is LNHDA and CDR2 is SQIVND (reference sequence). The V and J ends lost 3 bases and 0 bases respectively, with 14 bases between them. The CDR3 covers 17 residues. The CDR3 sequence: CASSIFPLGANTGELFF. The DNA of the CDR3 is TGTGCCAGTAGTATTTTCCCCCTCGGGGCGAACACCGGGGAGCTGTTTTTT.

The chain carries TRBV25-1 and TRBJ1-1; no clear D gene. V was trimmed by 6 bases and J by 1 base, leaving 15 bases between them. The CDR3 covers 15 residues. The germline gives CDR1 MGHDK, CDR2 SYGVNS. DNA for the CDR3: TGTGCCAGCAGCCGCCGGAGAGATTCGAACACTGAAGCTTTCTTT. It yields the protein CASSRRRDSNTEAFF.

The rearrangement joins TRBV18 to TRBJ2-5; 9 bases fit TRBD1. The V segment lost 1 base and the J segment 4 bases; nucleotides outside the gene matches: 7. The CDR3 loop spans 16 amino acids. Germline values: CDR1 KGHSH, CDR2 LQKENI. CDR3 region: CASSPQQGQGGETQYF. The CDR3 coding sequence is TGTGCCAGCTCACCACAACAGGGACAGGGTGGAGAGACCCAGTACTTC.

V usage is TRBV19 and J usage is TRBJ2-3; TRBD2 matches at 10 bases. With 5 bases clipped from V and 0 bases from J, the junction kept 5 bases outside the gene matches. Germline CDR1 reads LNHDA; CDR2 reads SQIVND (reference sequence). This CDR3 has 16 residues. The CDR3 sequence is CASSPRTSGSTDTQYF. In DNA, the CDR3 is TGTGCCAGTAGTCCGCGGACTAGCGGAAGCACAGATACGCAGTATTTT.

This clone was counted only a few times. This rearrangement joins TRBV30 to TRBJ2-3; D ambiguous. Trimming shortened V by 0 bases and J by 0 bases, and 4 bases separated the two germline ends. The CDR3 has 13 residues. CDR1 and CDR2 from the germline V gene are GTSNPN and SVGIG (reference sequence). The CDR3 DNA is TGTGCCTGGAGTGTCGAGAGCACAGATACGCAGTATTTT. Protein: CAWSVESTDTQYF.

This chain uses TRBV7-3 with TRBJ2-3, with 7 nucleotides matching TRBD2. Germline V gene lookup returns CDR1 SGHTA and CDR2 FQGTGA. The CDR3 extends over 14 amino acids. V lost 3 bases to trimming and J lost 4 bases; unmatched junction nucleotides: 4. CDR3 DNA: TGTGCCAGCAGCTTCCTAGCGGCCCCAGATACGCAGTATTTT. Its translation: CASSFLAAPDTQYF. The entire variable domain, with the rest obtained from reference TRBV7-3 and TRBJ2-3, is as follows: GAGVSQTPSNKVTEKGKYVELRCDPISGHTALYWYRQSLGQGPEFLIYFQGTGAADDSGLPNDRFFAVRPEGSVSTLKIQRTERGDSAVYLCASSFLAAPDTQYFGPGTRLTVL.

The chain couples TRBV6-5 to TRBJ1-1; weak D call: TRBD1 (5 bases). Trimming left V 10 bases short and J 0 bases short, with 12 bases between. This CDR3 spans 13 amino acids. Germline V gene lookup returns CDR1 MNHEY and CDR2 SVGAGI. The CDR3 protein is CATRDSLNTEAFF. In DNA, the CDR3 is TGTGCCACCAGAGACAGCCTGAACACTGAAGCTTTCTTT.

The chain has TRBV6-2 or TRBV6-3 and TRBJ2-7; D call uncertain. V lost 2 bases and J lost 1, with 6 bases in between. The CDR3 spans 13 residues. Germline-derived CDR1 and CDR2 are MNHEY and SVGEGT. The CDR3 protein is CASSYRGSYEQYF. The CDR3 bases are TGTGCCAGCAGTTACAGAGGATCCTACGAGCAGTACTTC.

V gene TRBV5-1 combines with J gene TRBJ2-3; 7 bases align to TRBD2. The CDR3 has 16 residues. The V gene end was trimmed by 2 bases and the J gene end by 0 bases; junction bases not matched to a gene: 6. Germline V gene lookup returns CDR1 SGHRS and CDR2 YFSETQ. CDR3 in amino acids: CASSFSGAASTDTQYF. CDR3 DNA: TGCGCCAGCAGCTTCAGCGGGGCCGCTAGCACAGATACGCAGTATTTT.

The chain has TRBV9 and TRBJ2-2; 8 bases agree with TRBD1. J gave up 4 bases and V 4 bases, and 9 bases lay outside the gene matches. Germline loops: CDR1 SGDLS, CDR2 YYNGEE. The CDR3 length is 16 residues. The CDR3 reads CASSIGQGRGTGELFF. The CDR3 DNA is TGTGCCAGCAGCATAGGACAGGGAAGAGGCACCGGGGAGCTGTTTTTT.